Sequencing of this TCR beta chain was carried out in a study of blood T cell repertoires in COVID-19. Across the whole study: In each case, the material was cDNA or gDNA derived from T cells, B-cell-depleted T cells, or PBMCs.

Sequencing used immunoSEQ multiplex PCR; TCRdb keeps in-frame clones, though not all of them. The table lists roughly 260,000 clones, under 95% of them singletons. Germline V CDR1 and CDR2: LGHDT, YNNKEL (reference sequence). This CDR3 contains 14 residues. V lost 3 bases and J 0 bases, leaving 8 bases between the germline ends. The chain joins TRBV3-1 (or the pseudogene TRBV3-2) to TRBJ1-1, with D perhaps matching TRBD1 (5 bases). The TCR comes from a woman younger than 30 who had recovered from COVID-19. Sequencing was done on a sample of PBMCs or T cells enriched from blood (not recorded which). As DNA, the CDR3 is TGTGCCAGCAGCCAGAAGGGGATGAACACTGAAGCTTTCTTT. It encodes CASSQKGMNTEAFF.